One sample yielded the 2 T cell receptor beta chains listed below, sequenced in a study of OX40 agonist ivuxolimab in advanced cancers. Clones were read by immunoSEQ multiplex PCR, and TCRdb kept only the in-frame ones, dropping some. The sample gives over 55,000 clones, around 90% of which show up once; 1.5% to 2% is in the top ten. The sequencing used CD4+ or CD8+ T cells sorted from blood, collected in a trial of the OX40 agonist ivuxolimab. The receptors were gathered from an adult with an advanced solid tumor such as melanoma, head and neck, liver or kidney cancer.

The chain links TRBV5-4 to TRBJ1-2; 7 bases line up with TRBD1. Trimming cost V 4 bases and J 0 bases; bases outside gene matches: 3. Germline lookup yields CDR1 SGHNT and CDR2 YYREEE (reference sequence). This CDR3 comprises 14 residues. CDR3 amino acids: CASSPTGTNYGYTF. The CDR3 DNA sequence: TGTGCCAGCAGCCCGACAGGGACTAACTATGGCTACACCTTC.

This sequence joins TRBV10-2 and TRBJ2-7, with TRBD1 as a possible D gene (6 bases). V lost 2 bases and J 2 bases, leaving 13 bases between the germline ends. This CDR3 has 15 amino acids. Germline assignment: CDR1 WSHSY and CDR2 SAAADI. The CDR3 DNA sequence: TGCGCCAGCAGTGAGAGTGGGGACAATCCCTACGAGCAGTACTTC. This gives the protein CASSESGDNPYEQYF.